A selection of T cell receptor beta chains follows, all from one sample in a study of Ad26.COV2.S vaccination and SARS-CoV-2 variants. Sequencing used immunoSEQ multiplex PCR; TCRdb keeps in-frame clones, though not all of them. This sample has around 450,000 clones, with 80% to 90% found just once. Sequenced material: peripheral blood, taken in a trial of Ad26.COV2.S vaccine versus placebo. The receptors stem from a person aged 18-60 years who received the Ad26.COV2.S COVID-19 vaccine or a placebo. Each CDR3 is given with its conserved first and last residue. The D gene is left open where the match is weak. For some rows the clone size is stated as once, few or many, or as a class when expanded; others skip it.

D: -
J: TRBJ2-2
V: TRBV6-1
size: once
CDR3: CASSDVGGNTGELFF
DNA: TGTGCCAGCAGTGATGTAGGTGGGAACACCGGGGAGCTGTTTTTT

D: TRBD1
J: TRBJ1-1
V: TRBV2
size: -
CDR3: CASSSRDRDPDTEAFF
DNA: TGTGCCAGCAGTAGCCGGGACAGGGACCCTGACACTGAAGCTTTCTTT

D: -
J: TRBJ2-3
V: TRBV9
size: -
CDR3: CASSVGLAADTQYF
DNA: TGTGCCAGCAGCGTAGGTCTTGCGGCAGATACGCAGTATTTT

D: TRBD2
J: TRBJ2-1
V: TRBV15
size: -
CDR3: CATSPEEIAGNYNEQFF
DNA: TGTGCCACCAGCCCCGAAGAAATAGCGGGGAACTACAATGAGCAGTTCTTC

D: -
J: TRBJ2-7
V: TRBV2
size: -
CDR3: CASSAGASYEQYF
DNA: TGTGCCAGCAGCGCAGGGGCGTCCTACGAGCAGTACTTC

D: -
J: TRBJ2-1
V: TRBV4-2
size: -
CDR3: CASSHWGRGSADFYNEQFF
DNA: TGTGCCAGCAGCCATTGGGGGCGTGGGTCAGCGGATTTCTACAATGAGCAGTTCTTC

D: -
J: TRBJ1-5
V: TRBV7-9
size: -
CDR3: CASSPGRGNQPQHF
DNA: TGTGCCAGCAGCCCAGGACGAGGCAATCAGCCCCAGCATTTT

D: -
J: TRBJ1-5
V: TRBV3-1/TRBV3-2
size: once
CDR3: CASSQGSVSQPQHF
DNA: TGTGCCAGCAGCCAAGGGTCCGTAAGTCAGCCCCAGCATTTT

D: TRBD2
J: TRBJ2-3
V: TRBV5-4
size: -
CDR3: CASSRGLAPSTDTQYF
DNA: TGTGCCAGCAGCCGCGGACTAGCACCTAGCACAGATACGCAGTATTTT

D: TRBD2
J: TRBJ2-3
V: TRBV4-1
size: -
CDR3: CASSQGGGRNTQYF
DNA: TGCGCCAGCAGCCAAGGGGGGGGGAGGAATACGCAGTATTTT

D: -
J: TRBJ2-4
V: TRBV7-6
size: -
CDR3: CASSSQSWGFDKNIQYF
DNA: TGTGCCAGCAGCTCCCAGTCCTGGGGATTTGACAAAAACATTCAGTACTTC

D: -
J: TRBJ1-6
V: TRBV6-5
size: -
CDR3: CASKQGTYNSPLHF
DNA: TGTGCCAGCAAGCAGGGAACCTATAATTCACCCCTCCACTTT

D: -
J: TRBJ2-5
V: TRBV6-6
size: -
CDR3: CASRTGYQETQYF
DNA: TGTGCCAGCCGTACAGGGTATCAAGAGACCCAGTACTTC

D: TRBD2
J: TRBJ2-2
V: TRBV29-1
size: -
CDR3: CSASTSGKNTGELFF
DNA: TGCAGCGCCTCGACTAGCGGAAAGAACACCGGGGAGCTGTTTTTT

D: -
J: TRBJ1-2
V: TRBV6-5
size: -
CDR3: CASSYRAGHYGYTF
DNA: TGTGCCAGCAGTTACCGGGCAGGGCACTATGGCTACACCTTC

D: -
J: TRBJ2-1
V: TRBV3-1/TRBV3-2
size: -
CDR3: CASSRQGGQFF
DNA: TGTGCCAGCAGCCGACAGGGAGGGCAGTTCTTC

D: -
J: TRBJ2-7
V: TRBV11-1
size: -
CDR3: CASSFSVTYEQYF
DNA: TGTGCCAGCAGCTTTTCAGTGACCTACGAGCAGTACTTC

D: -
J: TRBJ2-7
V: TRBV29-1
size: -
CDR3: CSVEDLRGYEQYF
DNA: TGCAGCGTTGAAGATCTTCGGGGCTACGAGCAGTACTTC

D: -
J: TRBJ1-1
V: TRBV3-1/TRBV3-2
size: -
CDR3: CASSQARTVMNTEAFF
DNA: TGTGCCAGCAGCCAAGCTCGGACAGTCATGAACACTGAAGCTTTCTTT

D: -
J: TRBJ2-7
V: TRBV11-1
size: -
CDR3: CASSLTVGSYEQYF
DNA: TGTGCCAGCAGCCTCACAGTCGGATCCTACGAGCAGTACTTC

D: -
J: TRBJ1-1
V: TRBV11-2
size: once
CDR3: CASSPSPGSGTEAFF
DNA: TGTGCCAGCAGCCCCTCACCGGGGTCAGGTACTGAAGCTTTCTTT

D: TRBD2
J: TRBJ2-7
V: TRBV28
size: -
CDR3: CASSLPPGVAGEDEQYF
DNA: TGTGCCAGCAGTTTGCCTCCTGGAGTAGCGGGAGAGGACGAGCAGTACTTC

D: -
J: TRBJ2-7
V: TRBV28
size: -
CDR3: CASSLVGDTYEQYF
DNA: TGTGCCAGCAGTTTGGTGGGGGATACCTACGAGCAGTACTTC

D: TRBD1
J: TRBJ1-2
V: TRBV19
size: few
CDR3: CASSRTGYGYTF
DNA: TGTGCCAGTAGTAGGACAGGATATGGCTACACCTTC

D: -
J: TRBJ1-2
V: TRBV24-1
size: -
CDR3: CAVGTDGGYTF
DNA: TGTGCCGTAGGGACCGACGGTGGCTACACCTTC

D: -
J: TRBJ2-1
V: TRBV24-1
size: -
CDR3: CATSDPTTLNEQFF
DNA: TGTGCCACCAGTGACCCCACGACCCTAAATGAGCAGTTCTTC

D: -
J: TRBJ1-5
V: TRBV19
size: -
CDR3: CASSKDRNNQPQHF
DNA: TGTGCCAGTAGTAAGGACAGAAACAATCAGCCCCAGCATTTT

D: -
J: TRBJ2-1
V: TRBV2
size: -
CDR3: CASSGEGQSSYNEQFF
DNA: TGTGCCAGCAGTGGGGAGGGACAGAGCTCCTACAATGAGCAGTTCTTC

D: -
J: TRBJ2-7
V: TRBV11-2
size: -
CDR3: CASSLGQFHEQYF
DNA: TGTGCCAGCAGCTTAGGTCAGTTTCACGAGCAGTACTTC

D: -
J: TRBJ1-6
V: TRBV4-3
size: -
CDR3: CASSPEKGLLNSPLHF
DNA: TGCGCCAGCAGCCCTGAGAAGGGACTCCTGAATTCACCCCTCCACTTT

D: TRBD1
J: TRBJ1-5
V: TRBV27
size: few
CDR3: CASSSTRDRVGQPQHF
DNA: TGTGCCAGCAGTTCCACCCGGGACAGGGTAGGGCAGCCCCAGCATTTT

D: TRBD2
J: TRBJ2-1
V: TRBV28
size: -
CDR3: CASAPPGSGKYNEQFF
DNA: TGTGCCAGCGCTCCCCCCGGTAGCGGGAAGTACAATGAGCAGTTCTTC

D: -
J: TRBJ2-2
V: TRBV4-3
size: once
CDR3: CASSQAWGYTGELFF
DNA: TGCGCCAGCAGCCAAGCTTGGGGGTACACCGGGGAGCTGTTTTTT

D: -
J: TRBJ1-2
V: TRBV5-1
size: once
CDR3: CASSFFTANYGYTF
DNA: TGCGCCAGCAGCTTCTTCACAGCTAACTATGGCTACACCTTC

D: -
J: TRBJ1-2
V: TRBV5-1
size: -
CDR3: CASSSETGHGYTF
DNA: TGCGCCAGCAGCTCGGAAACAGGGCACGGCTACACCTTC

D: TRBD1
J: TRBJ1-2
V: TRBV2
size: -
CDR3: CASSEVGQGAPYGYTF
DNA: TGTGCCAGCAGTGAAGTAGGACAGGGGGCCCCCTATGGCTACACCTTC

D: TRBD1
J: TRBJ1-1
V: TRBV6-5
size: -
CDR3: CASSSPTGWNTEAFF
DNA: TGTGCCAGCAGTTCCCCGACAGGGTGGAACACTGAAGCTTTCTTT

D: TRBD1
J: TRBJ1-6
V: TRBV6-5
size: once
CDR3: CASRVEGTGTSPLHF
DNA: TGTGCCAGCAGGGTGGAGGGGACAGGGACTTCACCCCTCCACTTT

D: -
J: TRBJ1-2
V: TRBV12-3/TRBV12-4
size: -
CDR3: CASSLWGGGYTF
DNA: TGTGCCAGCAGTTTATGGGGGGGTGGCTACACCTTC

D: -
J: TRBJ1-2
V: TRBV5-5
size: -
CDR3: CASSELQRDGYTF
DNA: TGTGCCAGCAGCGAACTACAGAGGGATGGCTACACCTTC

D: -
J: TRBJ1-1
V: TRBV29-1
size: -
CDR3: CSVVWGPDWQNTEAFF
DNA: TGCAGCGTTGTTTGGGGCCCGGACTGGCAGAACACTGAAGCTTTCTTT

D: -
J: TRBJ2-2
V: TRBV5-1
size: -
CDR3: CASSWGRGTGELFF
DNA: TGCGCCAGCAGCTGGGGACGTGGCACCGGGGAGCTGTTTTTT

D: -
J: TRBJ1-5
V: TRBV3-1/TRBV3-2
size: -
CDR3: CASSQNSGNNQPQHF
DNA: TGTGCCAGCAGCCAAAATTCCGGGAACAATCAGCCCCAGCATTTT

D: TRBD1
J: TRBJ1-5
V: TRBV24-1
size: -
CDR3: CATSEGGQGGNQPQHF
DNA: TGTGCCACCAGTGAGGGGGGACAGGGCGGGAATCAGCCCCAGCATTTT

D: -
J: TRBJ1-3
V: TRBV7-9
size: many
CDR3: CASSLALGVVISGNTIYF
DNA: TGTGCCAGCAGCTTAGCGCTAGGAGTTGTAATCTCTGGAAACACCATATATTTT

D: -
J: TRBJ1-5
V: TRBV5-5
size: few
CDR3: CASSFTGNQPQHF
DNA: TGTGCCAGCAGCTTTACAGGTAATCAGCCCCAGCATTTT

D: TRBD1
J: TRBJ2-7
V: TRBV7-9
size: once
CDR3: CASSLDVGQGAWEQYF
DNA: TGTGCCAGCAGCTTAGATGTCGGACAGGGGGCGTGGGAGCAGTACTTC

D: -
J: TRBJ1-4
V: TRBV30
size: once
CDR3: CAWSVPPANEKLFF
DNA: TGTGCCTGGAGTGTACCCCCGGCTAATGAAAAACTGTTTTTT

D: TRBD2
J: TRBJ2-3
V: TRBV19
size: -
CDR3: CASTPTWASGGGTDTQYF
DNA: TGTGCCAGTACCCCGACTTGGGCTAGCGGGGGGGGCACAGATACGCAGTATTTT

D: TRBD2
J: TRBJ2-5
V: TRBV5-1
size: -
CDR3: CASSWGLAKETQYF
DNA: TGCGCCAGCAGCTGGGGACTAGCGAAAGAGACCCAGTACTTC

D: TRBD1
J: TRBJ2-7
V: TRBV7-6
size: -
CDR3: CASSPGQLYEQYF
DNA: TGTGCCAGCAGCCCGGGACAGCTATACGAGCAGTACTTC